This TCR beta chain was sequenced during a study of blood T cell repertoires in COVID-19. Sequencing used immunoSEQ multiplex PCR; TCRdb keeps in-frame clones, though not all of them. The table records some 15,000 clones, approximately 76% of them present only once. The CDR3 runs to 15 residues. CDR1 is LGHDT and CDR2 is YNNKEL in the germline V gene (reference sequence). The trim removed 0 bases at V and 4 bases at J, leaving 5 bases unmatched. The sample taken for sequencing was peripheral blood. The chain employs TRBV3-1 (or the pseudogene TRBV3-2) and TRBJ2-5; 7 positions agree with TRBD2. The sequence came from a man aged 70 or older with active or convalescent COVID-19. CDR3 nucleotides: TGTGCCAGCAGCCAAGATGGGTGGGGGGGAGAGACCCAGTACTTC. Its protein is CASSQDGWGGETQYF.